The entry that follows covers one TCR beta chain sequence. The data originate from a study of cytomegalovirus exposure and HLA in healthy donors. The PCR had 60 Vbeta and 13 Jbeta primers. Repertoires were generated with immunoSEQ multiplex PCR, while TCRdb's copy carries only in-frame clones and drops some. In the table there are 95,000 to 150,000 clones, 73% of which are singletons. The receptor was derived from a woman between 35 and 50 years old in good health and CMV-seronegative. The sample comprised PBMCs.

The CDR3 DNA sequence: TGTGCCAGCAGTTCAGGGTGGGGCAATCAGCCCCAGCATTTT. It yields the protein CASSSGWGNQPQHF. This chain links TRBV27 with TRBJ1-5; D is possibly TRBD1 (5 bases). V lost 4 bases, J lost 2 bases, and 9 bases lay in between. Germline lookup yields CDR1 MNHEY and CDR2 SMNVEV (reference sequence). The CDR3 covers 14 residues.